The clone carrying this T cell receptor beta chain was recorded a few times. Authors' analysis steps: Estimates of nucleated cell counts were drawn from the amplification of reference gene primers. The assay was immunoSEQ multiplex PCR, and TCRdb's table has in-frame clones only and misses some. The DNA gave D and trimming, while V, J and clone size come from that table. The sample has 300,000 to 400,000 clones; 85% to 90% are singletons. The data derive from a study of blood T cell repertoires in COVID-19. Background on the study: Sites across the United States, Italy and Spain contributed samples from acute and convalescent COVID-19. Sample material is recorded as cDNA or gDNA derived from T cells, B-cell-depleted T cells, or PBMCs.

The CDR3 consists of 11 residues. The V gene's germline CDR1 is SNHLY and CDR2 FYNNEI. Germline trimming cut 8 bases from V and 10 bases from J; bases unmatched to any gene: 3. V and J are TRBV2 and TRBJ2-1; TRBD2 agrees at 9 bases. The receptor was derived from a human donor in a cohort sampled during active COVID-19. Material for sequencing was peripheral blood. The CDR3 DNA is TGTGCCAGCTGGGGACTAGCCGAGCAGTTCTTC. Amino acids: CASWGLAEQFF.